The rows below give T cell receptor beta chains drawn from one sample of a study of T-cell reconstitution after alpha-beta-depleted transplantation in children. Using its own MiXCR run on the PCR reads, TCRdb lists one record per CDR3 protein. The table has about 420,000 distinct CDR3 sequences, 15% to 20% seen once. Specimen: PBMCs, mostly from graft donor cells, collected 360 days after TCRalphabeta/CD19-depleted stem cell transplant. The receptors derive from a boy in the first two years of life who had a stem cell transplant for Wiskott-Aldrich syndrome, so the T cells may come from the graft donor. CDR3s include the opening cysteine and the closing phenylalanine or tryptophan. A D gene is named only where the DNA matches it firmly. A clone size is listed for some rows: how often the clone was seen (once, few, many), or a class if it is expanded.

>few|TRBJ2-7|TRBV2|-
CASLRGVSSFEQYF
TGTGCCAGCCTTAGGGGCGTATCATCGTTCGAGCAGTACTTC
>-|TRBJ2-2|TRBV7-7|TRBD1
CASSLAPRGQDTGELFF
TGTGCCAGCAGCTTAGCTCCCAGGGGGCAGGACACCGGGGAGCTGTTTTTT
>-|TRBJ2-1|TRBV5-1|-
CASSSTAGHNEQFF
TGCGCCAGCAGCTCAACAGCGGGCCACAATGAGCAGTTCTTC
>-|TRBJ2-1|TRBV12-3/TRBV12-4|TRBD2
CASSQRDYNEQFF
TGTGCCAGCAGTCAGCGGGACTACAATGAGCAGTTCTTC
>few|TRBJ2-5|TRBV29-1|TRBD1
CSVVRTGRSQETQYF
TGCAGCGTTGTGAGGACAGGCCGTTCACAAGAGACCCAGTACTTC
>-|TRBJ2-1|TRBV5-1|-
CASSLGGGNSYNEQFF
TGCGCCAGCAGCTTGGGGGGCGGTAACTCCTACAATGAGCAGTTCTTC
>-|TRBJ2-1|TRBV5-1|-
CASSRRPLRDNEQFF
TGCGCCAGCAGCCGGCGGCCTCTGAGGGACAATGAGCAGTTCTTC
>-|TRBJ2-1|TRBV23-1|TRBD1
CASSQLPGQGMDEQFF
TGCGCCAGCAGTCAATTACCGGGACAGGGGATGGATGAGCAGTTCTTC
>-|TRBJ1-3|TRBV18|-
CASSPREVAGNTIYF
TGTGCCAGCTCACCGAGGGAGGTGGCTGGAAACACCATATATTTT
>-|TRBJ2-1|TRBV20-1|-
CSARARPKGSEQFF
TGCAGTGCTAGAGCACGGCCAAAAGGGAGTGAGCAGTTCTTC
>few|TRBJ2-2|TRBV5-1|-
CASSLQQGRYTGELFF
TGCGCCAGCAGCTTACAACAGGGGAGGTACACCGGGGAGCTGTTTTTT
>-|TRBJ2-2|TRBV7-2|TRBD1
CASSFATGGSAGELFF
TGTGCCAGCAGCTTCGCTACAGGGGGTAGCGCCGGGGAGCTGTTTTTT
>-|TRBJ2-5|TRBV29-1|-
CSVPPGTGTQETQYF
TGCAGCGTCCCTCCTGGGACCGGGACCCAAGAGACCCAGTACTTC
>few|TRBJ2-3|TRBV25-1|-
CASSDRSTDTQYF
TGTGCCAGCAGTGACAGGAGCACAGATACGCAGTATTTT
>-|TRBJ1-6|TRBV27|-
CASSIQGVGSSPLHF
TGTGCCAGCAGTATCCAGGGAGTTGGTAGTTCACCCCTCCACTTT
>-|TRBJ2-5|TRBV7-2|-
CASRIGGHLGAQYF
TGTGCCAGCAGGATTGGTGGACACCTCGGGGCCCAGTACTTC
>-|TRBJ2-1|TRBV29-1|TRBD1
CSGDRAGGQFF
TGCAGCGGAGACCGGGCAGGGGGCCAGTTCTTC
>few|TRBJ2-2|TRBV12-3/TRBV12-4|-
CASSLNSLTGELFF
TGTGCCAGCAGTTTAAATTCTCTCACCGGGGAGCTGTTTTTT
>few|TRBJ1-5|TRBV20-1|-
CSARGTEGRPQHF
TGCAGTGCTAGAGGTACGGAGGGACGACCCCAGCATTTT
>-|TRBJ2-7|TRBV24-1|TRBD2
CATSDRTSYEQYF
TGTGCCACCAGTGACCGGACTAGCTACGAGCAGTACTTC
>-|TRBJ2-7|TRBV9|TRBD2
CASSVDSGSFDEQYF
TGTGCCAGCAGCGTAGATAGCGGGAGTTTCGACGAGCAGTACTTC